This T cell receptor (beta chain) was sequenced in a study of blood T cell repertoires in COVID-19. Study details: Sites in the United States, Italy and Spain provided acute and convalescent COVID-19 samples.

Per germline, CDR1 SEHNR and CDR2 FQNEAQ (reference sequence). CDR3 length equals 16 residues. V was clipped by 1 base and J by 4 bases, with 16 bases between them. Participants reported their clinical history, and cohort assignment relied on those reports. This clone has a single count. Repertoires were generated with immunoSEQ multiplex PCR, while TCRdb's copy carries only in-frame clones and drops some. The sample has more than 300,000 clones, around 87% seen once. What was sequenced was PBMCs or T cells enriched from blood (not recorded which). This receptor was identified in a man between 35 and 55 years old in a cohort exposed to, infected with or recovered from COVID-19 (not recorded which). V is TRBV7-9 and J is TRBJ1-2, with a tentative D call TRBD1 (6 bases). CDR3 in amino acids: CASSLVGDTVPYGYTF. The CDR3 coding sequence is TGTGCCAGCAGCTTAGTTGGGGACACGGTTCCCTATGGCTACACCTTC.